This T cell receptor (beta chain) was recorded in a study of regulatory T cells in long-lasting Graves disease. Study in general: Disease was considered persistent Graves' disease after over 5 years of antithyroid drugs (with positive TSH receptor antibodies). Broader study findings: There was favoring of TRBV28, TRBJ1-2 and TRBJ2-5 in persistent disease. Investigators studied peripheral blood only, not thyroid tissue.

Indicated time point: persistent/refractory GD, antithyroid drugs over 5 years with positive TRAb. There was RNA extracted from PBMCs, and the TCR library was made from it. A volume of nine milliliters of peripheral blood was collected in EDTA tubes. This clonotype was recorded many times. What it binds is not known. The V end lost 10 bases, the J end lost 0 bases, and 12 bases lay between the germline ends. CDR3 size: 13 residues. CDR1 and CDR2 (germline): LNHDA, SQIVND (reference sequence). Building the TCR beta libraries relied on iRepertoire HTBI primers, and CDR3 regions underwent Arm-PCR. TCRdb ran MiXCR on the multiplex PCR reads and lists one entry per CDR3 protein. Found here are 350,000 to 450,000 distinct CDR3 sequences, 21% of them singletons; the top ten hold more than 13%.

This chain links TRBV19 with TRBJ1-1, with TRBD1 as a possible D gene (5 bases). This receptor was taken from a female donor with Graves disease. The material was peripheral blood mononuclear cells (PBMCs), obtained when the disease was refractory, from a patient treated with antithyroid drugs. The CDR3 DNA is TGTGCCACCGGGACTGCCATGAACACTGAAGCTTTCTTT. It translates to CATGTAMNTEAFF.